This T cell receptor (beta chain) was profiled in a study of PD-1 blockade in classical Hodgkin lymphoma. Using immunoSEQ multiplex PCR, the repertoire was profiled, and TCRdb retains in-frame clones only, with some absent. The sample yields some 50,000 clones, under 80% seen once. This clone has just one count. Its antigen remains unidentified. The time point is: cycle 4 day 1 (C4D1), after less than seven weeks of nivolumab. Every patient relapsed after autologous stem cell transplantation, and brentuximab vedotin exposure varied. Relapsed/refractory classical Hodgkin lymphoma patients had complete, partial or progressive responses. The length of the CDR3 is 15 residues. The V gene lost 6 bases and the J gene lost 0 bases, with 12 bases spanning the gap. From germline, CDR1 is SGDLS and CDR2 YYNGEE. The study, taken as a whole, reports: At C4D1, TCR diversity had climbed significantly for CD4+ cells, though not for CD8+ cells. Complete responders possessed baseline diversity comparable to newly diagnosed patients. Relative to healthy donors, newly diagnosed patients reportedly had lower baseline TCR diversity, which was reported as lower still in relapsed/refractory patients.

This TCR came from a human donor with classical Hodgkin lymphoma. The sample was peripheral blood mononuclear cells (PBMCs), taken before the fourth cycle of nivolumab. The V call is TRBV9, the J call TRBJ2-2, with no clear D. In DNA, the CDR3 is TGTGCCAGCACCCGCAGGCTGACGAACACCGGGGAGCTGTTTTTT. Translated: CASTRRLTNTGELFF.